This T cell receptor (beta chain) was retrieved from a study of T cell responses to AZD1222 COVID-19 vaccine. Study results and caveats: Just a handful of people given AZD1222 tested seropositive at baseline. White British people made up most donors, females outnumbered males, and clonal diversity was possibly underestimated.

Germline CDR1 reads SEHNR; CDR2 reads FQNEAQ (reference sequence). The CDR3 loop spans 13 amino acids. V lost 0 bases and J 8 bases, leaving 10 bases between the germline ends. As for this clone: Its antigen is currently unknown.

Profiled with immunoSEQ multiplex PCR; TCRdb holds only in-frame clones, not every one. The table has about 150,000 clones, about 93% seen once. The sample here was peripheral blood, taken on day 0 of MenACWY control vaccination. The TCR was taken from an adult in good health. This sequence joins TRBV7-9 and TRBJ1-2; tentative D call: TRBD1 (6 bases). The CDR3 DNA is TGTGCCAGCAGCTTAGCGGCAGGGGCCGGCTACACCTTC. It codes for CASSLAAGAGYTF.